These 25 T cell receptor beta chains were sequenced from one sample in a study of molecular identifiers for immune sequencing clone quantification. TCRdb called the PCR reads again in MiXCR, with one record for every CDR3 protein. The table lists around 480,000 distinct CDR3 sequences, over 20% of them singletons. Specimen: naive CD8+ T cells from blood, with Jurkat cell RNA spiked in. Sample subset: FACS-sorted CD8+CD4-CCR7+CD45RA+ naive T cells. The receptor source for this set is a human donor in good health. Some libraries in this study had Jurkat cell RNA spiked in.

This sequence joins TRBV4-3 and TRBJ2-7; possibly TRBD1 for D (7 bases). Germline assignment: CDR1 LGHNA and CDR2 YSLEER. The CDR3 has 16 residues. V lost 4 bases and J 5 bases, leaving 21 bases between the germline ends. CDR3 region: CASSPLLFGGGHEQYF. The CDR3 DNA is TGCGCCAGCAGCCCCCTGCTTTTCGGAGGGGGCCACGAGCAGTACTTC.

V usage is TRBV9 and J usage is TRBJ2-1; 7 positions match TRBD2. Germline CDR1 is SGDLS and CDR2 is YYNGEE. This CDR3 has 15 amino acids. With V trimmed by 5 bases and J by 7 bases, 12 bases remained unmatched. CDR3 sequence: CASSWAGALQNEQFF. DNA of the CDR3: TGTGCCAGCAGTTGGGCGGGAGCTTTACAGAATGAGCAGTTCTTC.

This clonotype was detected many times. The genes are TRBV7-9 and TRBJ1-4, with D tentatively TRBD1 (5 bases). Trimming removed 6 bases at V and 7 bases at J, with 12 bases between. There are 13 residues in the CDR3. Germline loops: CDR1 SEHNR, CDR2 FQNEAQ (reference sequence). The CDR3 sequence: CASRSGTTEKLFF. The CDR3 region has the DNA TGTGCCAGCAGGTCTGGGACCACTGAAAAACTGTTTTTT.

On this clonotype itself: A much larger clone is a single base away; this may be a read error. The genes are TRBV9 and TRBJ2-3, with TRBD1 identical over 7 bases. CDR3 size: 15 residues. Germline CDR1 and CDR2: SGDLS and YYNGEE. CDR3 residues: CAGSVGDRSTDTQYF. In nucleotides, the CDR3 is TGTGCCGGCAGCGTAGGGGACAGAAGCACAGATACGCAGTATTTT. The variable domain in full, completed from reference TRBV9 and TRBJ2-3, reads DSGVTQTPKHLITATGQRVTLRCSPRSGDLSVYWYQQSLDQGLQFLIQYYNGEERAKGNILERFSAQQFPDLHSELNLSSLELGDSALYFCAGSVGDRSTDTQYFGPGTRLTVL.

This clonotype came up a few times. V is TRBV27 and J is TRBJ1-2; 10 bases agree with TRBD1. This CDR3 contains 15 residues. V shed 2 bases and J 4 bases; nucleotides not matched to a gene: 4. Germline V gene data show CDR1 as MNHEY and CDR2 as SMNVEV (reference sequence). The CDR3 DNA reads TGTGCCAGCAGTTTAGACAGGGGGCTAAGCTATGGCTACACCTTC. This sequence encodes CASSLDRGLSYGYTF.

This clonotype was observed at least ten times. J is TRBJ1-5 and V is TRBV7-9, with D possibly matching TRBD1 (5 bases). CDR1 is SEHNR and CDR2 is FQNEAQ in the germline V gene (reference sequence). The CDR3 totals 15 residues. Trimming shortened V by 5 bases and J by 3 bases, and 14 bases separated the two germline ends. DNA of the CDR3: TGTGCCAGCAGCGCAGCGGGACTCTCCAATCAGCCCCAGCATTTT. This translates into CASSAAGLSNQPQHF. Looking up the rest from reference TRBV7-9 and TRBJ1-5 gives the full variable domain: DTGVSQNPRHKITKRGQNVTFRCDPISEHNRLYWYRQTLGQGPEFLTYFQNEAQLEKSRLLSDRFSAERPKGSFSTLEIQRTEQGDSAMYLCASSAAGLSNQPQHFGDGTRLSIL.

This clonotype was recorded at least ten times. The genes are TRBV7-2 and TRBJ1-5; D gene uncertain. The CDR3 has 17 residues. Germline assignment: CDR1 SGHTA and CDR2 FQGNSA. The V end was cut by 1 base, the J end by 0 bases, with 13 bases between. The CDR3 here is CASSLGRMADSNQPQHF. The CDR3 bases are TGTGCCAGCAGCTTAGGCCGGATGGCTGATAGCAATCAGCCCCAGCATTTT.

Worth noting for this clonotype: One base away lies a much larger clone, so this may be a sequencing read error. This chain uses TRBV20-1 with TRBJ2-2; TRBD1 agrees at 7 bases. Looked up from germline, CDR1 is DFQATT and CDR2 is SNEGSKA (reference sequence). The J segment lost 4 bases and the V segment lost 5 bases, leaving 13 bases of the junction unmatched. The CDR3 has 16 amino acids. The CDR3 region has the DNA TGCAGTGCTTTAGGACCTGACAGGGCTTTCACCGGGGAGCTGTTTTTT. Translating it yields CSALGPDRAFTGELFF.

This clonotype was seen only a few times. The chain's CDR3 is CASSSRAVSREQLYTGELFF. The DNA of the CDR3 is TGTGCCAGCAGTTCCCGCGCCGTCTCGCGGGAGCAATTATACACCGGGGAGCTGTTTTTT. This chain joins TRBV28 and TRBJ2-2; 7 bases are a match to TRBD2. V lost 4 bases and J lost 3; bases outside the gene matches: 20. The V gene's germline CDR1 is MDHEN and CDR2 SYDVKM. The CDR3 is 20 residues long.

Many counts were recorded for this clonotype. The rearrangement joins TRBV7-2 to TRBJ1-3, with D hard to call. The CDR3 length is 15 residues. The V and J ends lost 5 bases and 4 bases respectively, with 15 bases between them. Germline V CDR1 and CDR2: SGHTA, FQGNSA. For the CDR3, the DNA is TGTGCCAGCAGCGCGGACGGAGGGAGCGGAAACACCATATATTTT. This encodes CASSADGGSGNTIYF.

The chain links TRBV9 to TRBJ2-1; 9 bases agree with TRBD2. The germline CDR1 and CDR2 sequences are SGDLS and YYNGEE. This CDR3 has 16 residues. The ends lost 0 bases at V and 4 bases at J; junction bases unmatched: 5. Here the CDR3 reads CASSVELAGAYNEQFF. The CDR3 nucleotides read TGTGCCAGCAGCGTAGAATTAGCGGGGGCATACAATGAGCAGTTCTTC.

This clonotype has ten or more counts. The rearrangement links TRBV7-2 to TRBJ1-3; tentatively, D is TRBD1 (5 bases). The CDR3 consists of 16 residues. Germline V gene data show CDR1 as SGHTA and CDR2 as FQGNSA. The V end lost 1 base, the J end lost 0 bases, and 10 bases lay between the germline ends. As DNA, the CDR3 is TGTGCCAGCAGCTTAGAGCAGGGCTACTCTGGAAACACCATATATTTT. Translation gives CASSLEQGYSGNTIYF.

The chain carries TRBV28 and TRBJ2-7; 7 nucleotides align to TRBD1. With V trimmed by 5 bases and J by 2 bases, 6 bases remained unmatched. The germline V gene encodes CDR1 MDHEN and CDR2 SYDVKM. CDR3 length: 14 residues. As DNA, the CDR3 is TGTGCCAGCAGTCACCGACAGGGAGCCTACGAGCAGTACTTC. Translating gives CASSHRQGAYEQYF.

This chain connects TRBV29-1 to TRBJ2-1; D call uncertain. The CDR3 is 11 amino acids. V was trimmed by 5 bases and J by 7 bases, leaving 9 bases between them. Germline V gene data show CDR1 as SQVTM and CDR2 as ANQGSEA. DNA of the CDR3: TGCAGCGTTTTCTCTGGGAATGAGCAGTTCTTC. Encoded protein: CSVFSGNEQFF.

This clonotype was counted only a few times. J is TRBJ2-7 and V is TRBV6-1; 7 bases match TRBD2. J was trimmed by 1 base and V by 8 bases; bases with no gene match: 5. Germline V gene lookup returns CDR1 MNHNS and CDR2 SASEGT. CDR3 length: 13 amino acids. CDR3: CASVAGVSYEQYF. The CDR3 nucleotides are TGTGCCAGCGTGGCGGGAGTGTCCTACGAGCAGTACTTC.

This clonotype came up many times. The chain uses TRBV5-4 and TRBJ1-2, with D uncertain. The CDR3 contains 14 residues. CDR1 and CDR2 from the germline V gene are SGHNT and YYREEE (reference sequence). Trimming removed 1 base from V and 4 bases from J, with 11 bases in between. The CDR3 bases are TGTGCCAGCAGCTTGCCCGAGCATCCCTATGGCTACACCTTC. This codes for CASSLPEHPYGYTF.

The CDR3 coding sequence is TGTGCCAGCAGCACCCCTGAGAGAGACAGCCACACTCAGCCCCAGCATTTT. This sequence encodes CASSTPERDSHTQPQHF. The J gene is TRBJ1-5, the V gene TRBV21-1; TRBD1 is the table's D call and was not checked against the DNA. TRBV21-1 is recorded as a pseudogene. The CDR3 contains 17 residues.

The gene calls are TRBV11-2 and TRBJ2-7, with D tentatively TRBD2 (7 bases). This CDR3 contains 15 residues. CDR1 SGHAT and CDR2 FQNNGV come from the germline V gene. V gave up 1 base and J gave up 7 bases, with 17 bases separating them. The CDR3 sequence is CASSLAAGALSEQYF. DNA of the CDR3: TGTGCCAGCAGCTTAGCGGCGGGGGCTCTTTCAGAGCAGTACTTC.

The V and J genes are TRBV11-3 and TRBJ1-3; no clear D. This CDR3 is built from 16 residues. V lost 0 bases to trimming and J lost 0 bases, with 9 bases between them. CDR1 and CDR2 (germline): SGHNT, YENEEA. The CDR3 DNA sequence: TGTGCCAGCAGCTTAGATCGGGTACTCTCTGGAAACACCATATATTTT. Its protein product is CASSLDRVLSGNTIYF.

Concerning this clonotype: Given a much more abundant clone one base away, this may be a read error. The CDR3 ends on some other residue instead of the conserved phenylalanine or tryptophan, so this is likely a read error. The chain couples TRBV27 to TRBJ1-5, with 7 bases matching TRBD1. This CDR3 is 14 amino acids long. Trimming cost V 5 bases and J 4 bases; bases outside gene matches: 5. Looked up from germline, CDR1 is MNHEY and CDR2 is SMNVEV (reference sequence). The CDR3 spells CASSHRGFNQPQHL. DNA for the CDR3: TGTGCCAGCAGTCACAGGGGATTTAATCAGCCCCAGCATCTT.

The chain recombines TRBV4-2 with TRBJ2-2; D gene ambiguous. The CDR3 has 14 amino acids. V was trimmed by 0 bases and J by 2 bases, leaving 4 bases between them. Germline CDR1 is LGHNA and CDR2 is YNFKEQ. In nucleotides, the CDR3 is TGTGCCAGCAGCCAAGATTTCAACACCGGGGAGCTGTTTTTT. This translates into CASSQDFNTGELFF.

Ten or more counts support this clonotype. The V gene is TRBV23-1, the J gene TRBJ1-4, with TRBD1 as a possible D gene (6 bases). TRBV23-1 is annotated as an ORF whose role is uncertain. Trimming cost V 0 bases and J 8 bases, with 13 bases left between them. The CDR3 loop spans 15 amino acids. The CDR3 is CASSQSATGREKLFF. CDR3 in DNA: TGCGCCAGCAGTCAATCAGCTACAGGGAGGGAAAAACTGTTTTTT.

V gene TRBV14 combines with J gene TRBJ2-3; TRBD2 might be the D (5 bases). V gave up 0 bases and J gave up 2 bases, with 15 bases separating them. The CDR3 length is 17 residues. Germline V gives CDR1 SGHDN, CDR2 FVKESK. For the CDR3, the DNA is TGTGCCAGCAGCCAAGATGCTAGCTTTTTTTCCACAGATACGCAGTATTTT. Translating it yields CASSQDASFFSTDTQYF.

This rearrangement joins TRBV3-1 to TRBJ2-7; D not resolved. The CDR3 covers 12 residues. Trimming stripped 0 bases from V and 3 bases from J, with 3 bases between. Looked up from germline, CDR1 is LGHDT and CDR2 is YNNKEL (reference sequence). The DNA of the CDR3 is TGTGCCAGCAGCCAAGATTACTACGAGCAGTACTTC. Encoded protein: CASSQDYYEQYF.

In regard to this clonotype: Being one base from a much bigger clone, this may be a read error. The chain has TRBV5-1 and TRBJ2-7, with D possibly TRBD2 on 5 matching bases. This CDR3 is 15 amino acids long. V was trimmed by 0 bases and J by 2 bases, leaving 12 bases between them. Germline V gene sequence: CDR1 SGHRS, CDR2 YFSETQ. CDR3 bases: TGCGCCAGCAGCTTGGTTTGGAGGTCAGCCTACGAGCAGTACTTC. Amino acid sequence: CASSLVWRSAYEQYF.